Following are 8 T cell receptor beta chains from one sample sequenced in a study of T-cell memory formation after mild COVID-19. TCRdb reprocessed the 5' RACE reads via MiXCR and lists one record per CDR3 protein. Among approximately 410,000 distinct CDR3 sequences, 23% were seen once, and the ten largest hold under 15%. The sequenced sample consisted of PBMCs or a T cell subset sorted from them (not recorded which). The receptors here all came from an adult woman who had mild COVID-19 (a few samples of this study predate the infection). Cell type and time point are not known.

The chain joins TRBV27 to TRBJ2-2; 8 nucleotides agree with TRBD1. Germline values: CDR1 MNHEY, CDR2 SMNVEV (reference sequence). CDR3 length equals 14 residues. The V segment lost 5 bases and the J segment 4 bases; nucleotides outside the gene matches: 3. CDR3 amino acids: CASSQGQVTGELFF. CDR3 nucleotides: TGTGCCAGCAGTCAGGGACAGGTCACCGGGGAGCTGTTTTTT.

The V gene is TRBV6-5, the J gene TRBJ1-3; unclear D gene. The CDR3 contains 15 residues. CDR1 is MNHEY, CDR2 SVGAGI, per germline. V was shortened by 5 bases and J by 0 bases, with 11 bases between the two germline ends. The CDR3 coding sequence is TGTGCCAGCAGTCCGACGTTAGACTCTGGAAACACCATATATTTT. Translated: CASSPTLDSGNTIYF.

V gene TRBV4-2 combines with J gene TRBJ1-1; D not certain. V lost 0 bases to trimming and J lost 9 bases, with 8 bases between them. The CDR3 totals 12 residues. The germline V gene encodes CDR1 LGHNA and CDR2 YNFKEQ. The CDR3 DNA reads TGTGCCAGCAGCCAAGATTTCGACCAAGCTTTCTTT. It yields the protein CASSQDFDQAFF.

This clonotype was observed a few times. V and J are TRBV29-1 and TRBJ2-4; TRBD1 matches 8 bases. CDR3 length: 14 residues. The V segment lost 6 bases and the J segment 1 base; nucleotides outside the gene matches: 5. The germline CDR1 and CDR2 sequences are SQVTM and ANQGSEA. CDR3 loop: CSVRRTGAKNIQYF. DNA for the CDR3: TGCAGCGTGCGGCGGACAGGGGCCAAAAACATTCAGTACTTC.

The rearrangement joins TRBV20-1 to TRBJ2-7, with 11 bases lining up with TRBD2. Germline CDR1 is DFQATT and CDR2 is SNEGSKA (reference sequence). The CDR3 totals 15 residues. With 0 bases clipped from V and 9 bases from J, the junction kept 10 bases outside the gene matches. CDR3 residues: CSARDSGGAPTGQYF. Written as DNA, the CDR3 is TGCAGTGCTAGAGATAGCGGGGGGGCCCCCACCGGGCAGTACTTC.

The V gene is TRBV7-9, the J gene TRBJ1-2; 8 bases fit TRBD1. From germline, CDR1 is SEHNR and CDR2 FQNEAQ (reference sequence). The CDR3 is 14 residues long. J was trimmed by 3 bases and V by 6 bases; bases with no gene match: 6. CDR3 sequence (DNA): TGTGCCAGCAGAGCCGGACAGGGAGACTATGGCTACACCTTC. Translating it yields CASRAGQGDYGYTF.

This clonotype appeared many times. The genes are TRBV5-1 and TRBJ2-3, with unresolved D. V was cut by 2 bases and J by 0 bases, with 13 bases left in between. The germline V gene encodes CDR1 SGHRS and CDR2 YFSETQ. The CDR3 has 16 amino acids. The CDR3 region is CASSFGGKTSTDTQYF. CDR3 in DNA: TGCGCCAGCAGCTTCGGCGGCAAAACTAGCACAGATACGCAGTATTTT.

This clonotype was counted only a few times. The rearrangement uses TRBV15 and TRBJ2-7, with TRBD2 as a possible D gene (6 bases). Germline CDR1 is LNHNV and CDR2 is YYDKDF (reference sequence). CDR3 length: 14 amino acids. The ends were cut back, 0 bases at V and 2 bases at J, with 8 bases in the middle. Here the CDR3 reads CATSREGGTYEQYF. CDR3 DNA: TGTGCCACCAGCAGAGAGGGGGGAACCTACGAGCAGTACTTC. Based on the CDR3 plus reference TRBV15 and TRBJ2-7, the full variable domain is DAMVIQNPRYQVTQFGKPVTLSCSQTLNHNVMYWYQQKSSQAPKLLFHYYDKDFNNEADTPDNFQSRRPNTSFCFLDIRSPGLGDTAMYLCATSREGGTYEQYFGPGTRLTVT.